These 25 T cell receptor beta chains were sequenced from one sample in a study of shared clonotypes between healthy human individuals. The table came from immunoSEQ multiplex PCR; TCRdb's copy has only in-frame clones and leaves some out. The data show 450,000 to 600,000 clones, with around 80% seen just once and approximately 12% held by the top ten. Sequenced: PBMCs. The source is a woman aged 40 to 50 in good health. Some clones in this sample may be carry-over from other donors' samples.

The chain joins TRBV28 to TRBJ2-3; tentatively, D is TRBD2 (6 bases). V was clipped by 5 bases and J by 13 bases, with 19 bases between them. Germline values: CDR1 MDHEN, CDR2 SYDVKM. This CDR3 is 13 amino acids long. In DNA form, the CDR3 reads TGTGCCAGCAGTCCCGCCCACGGGGGAAGAGAGTATTTT. This codes for CASSPAHGGREYF.

This chain links TRBV5-1 with TRBJ2-1; maybe TRBD1 (6 bases). The V end lost 0 bases, the J end lost 5 bases, and 18 bases lay between the germline ends. The length of the CDR3 is 17 residues. Germline V gene sequence: CDR1 SGHRS, CDR2 YFSETQ. The CDR3 DNA follows: TGCGCCAGCAGCTTGGGATACACAGGGAAAATGGACAATGAGCAGTTCTTC. Translation gives CASSLGYTGKMDNEQFF.

The chain recombines TRBV15 with TRBJ2-3, with 11 bases fitting TRBD2. CDR3 length equals 15 residues. The trim removed 0 bases at V and 15 bases at J, leaving 11 bases unmatched. CDR1 and CDR2 (germline): LNHNV, YYDKDF (reference sequence). CDR3 sequence reads: CATSREIAGGPPAYF. CDR3 sequence (DNA): TGTGCCACCAGCAGAGAAATAGCGGGAGGGCCTCCCGCTTATTTT.

The rearrangement joins TRBV27 to TRBJ2-7, with D uncertain. The CDR3 consists of 17 residues. V gave up 1 base and J gave up 7 bases, with 23 bases separating them. Germline CDR1 and CDR2: MNHEY and SMNVEV (reference sequence). Here the CDR3 reads CASSLFCGPRPPSEQYF. The CDR3 region has the DNA TGTGCCAGCAGTTTATTTTGTGGACCTCGACCTCCTAGTGAGCAGTACTTC.

This clone was counted ten times or more. The chain is built from TRBV7-2 and TRBJ1-5; D possibly corresponds to TRBD1 (6 bases). The CDR3 has 15 residues. The germline V gene encodes CDR1 SGHTA and CDR2 FQGNSA. V dropped 1 base and J dropped 5 bases, with 12 bases sitting between them. The CDR3 loop is CASSLEDSAYQPQHF. CDR3 nucleotides: TGTGCCAGCAGCTTAGAGGACAGCGCCTATCAGCCCCAGCATTTT.

The table lists this clone with a count of one. CDR3 nucleotide sequence: TGTGCCAGCAGTTACTCCCCAGGATACACGAACACTGAAGCTTTCTTT. Amino acid sequence: CASSYSPGYTNTEAFF. The chain recombines TRBV6-5 with TRBJ1-1, with D unclear. Trimming pared 0 bases from V and 1 base from J, leaving 12 bases between. The V gene's germline CDR1 is MNHEY and CDR2 SVGAGI. The CDR3 is 16 residues long.

Remarks on this clone: Other DNA sequences in this specimen translate into the identical CDR3. The chain combines TRBV29-1 with TRBJ2-7, with TRBD1 as a possible D gene (5 bases). Germline V gives CDR1 SQVTM, CDR2 ANQGSEA. V lost 2 bases and J lost 4, with 6 bases in between. The CDR3 consists of 11 residues. The CDR3 loop is CSVERGYEQYF. DNA for the CDR3: TGCAGCGTTGAAAGGGGTTACGAGCAGTACTTC.

V gene TRBV19 combines with J gene TRBJ1-1; 8 bases fit TRBD1. The V and J ends lost 7 bases and 4 bases, in that order; junction bases with no gene match: 5. CDR1 and CDR2 (germline): LNHDA, SQIVND (reference sequence). This CDR3 has 13 amino acids. The CDR3 sequence: CASKTTGATEAFF. The CDR3 region has the DNA TGTGCCAGTAAGACGACAGGGGCCACTGAAGCTTTCTTT.

The chain recombines TRBV11-2 with TRBJ2-5, with 10 bases identical to TRBD1. CDR1 SGHAT and CDR2 FQNNGV come from the germline V gene. The CDR3 runs 15 residues. After removal of 4 bases from V and 5 bases from J, the junction contained 7 bases not matched to a gene. The CDR3 here is CASSSRDRGTETQYF. CDR3 nucleotides: TGTGCCAGCAGCTCCCGGGACAGGGGAACGGAGACCCAGTACTTC.

This clone came up a few times. The CDR3: CASVDSGRALDTQYF. DNA of the CDR3: TGTGCCAGCGTGGATAGCGGGAGGGCCTTGGATACGCAGTATTTT. The chain uses TRBV7-9 and TRBJ2-3, with TRBD2 identical over 11 bases. The germline CDR1 and CDR2 sequences are SEHNR and FQNEAQ (reference sequence). This CDR3 region has 15 residues. Germline trimming cut 8 bases from V and 6 bases from J; bases unmatched to any gene: 10.

V and J are TRBV6-6 and TRBJ2-7; D is unclear. The V gene lost 7 bases and the J gene lost 10 bases, with 17 bases spanning the gap. The length of the CDR3 is 12 residues. Germline-derived CDR1 and CDR2 are MNHNY and SVGAGI (reference sequence). CDR3 DNA: TGTGCCAGCACCTACCCTGGGCAGGCACAGTACTTC. Protein: CASTYPGQAQYF.

This clone was seen just once. V is TRBV28 and J is TRBJ1-5; 8 bases map to TRBD1. CDR1 MDHEN and CDR2 SYDVKM come from the germline V gene. V lost 5 bases to trimming and J lost 4 bases; unmatched junction nucleotides: 4. The CDR3 runs 14 residues. The CDR3 nucleotides read TGTGCCAGCAGTACGGGACAGGAGAATCAGCCCCAGCATTTT. Its protein is CASSTGQENQPQHF.

This chain joins TRBV4-2 and TRBJ1-4; the D gene is possibly TRBD1 (6 bases). Between the trimmed V and J ends, which lost 3 bases and 6 bases, there was a span of 17 bases. CDR1 and CDR2 (germline): LGHNA, YNFKEQ. The length of the CDR3 is 16 residues. This chain's CDR3 is CASSQGGGGGDEKLFF. CDR3 DNA: TGTGCCAGCAGCCAGGGCGGAGGGGGGGGAGATGAAAAACTGTTTTTT.

The chain has TRBV19 and TRBJ1-1, with TRBD1 identical over 9 bases. Looked up from germline, CDR1 is LNHDA and CDR2 is SQIVND (reference sequence). CDR3 size: 16 residues. Unmatched junction bases numbered 7, after V lost 4 bases and J lost 1 base. CDR3: CASSSGQGLGNTEAFF. CDR3 nucleotides: TGTGCCAGTAGTAGCGGACAGGGGTTGGGGAACACTGAAGCTTTCTTT.

V is TRBV30 and J is TRBJ2-5, with D perhaps TRBD2 (5 bases). Germline V gene data show CDR1 as GTSNPN and CDR2 as SVGIG (reference sequence). V lost 0 bases and J lost 1, with 12 bases in between. The CDR3 covers 15 residues. Here the CDR3 reads CAWSVLTGSQETQYF. The CDR3 DNA reads as TGTGCCTGGAGTGTACTTACGGGGTCCCAAGAGACCCAGTACTTC.

Regarding this clone: The identical CDR3 is also encoded by other nucleotide sequences in the sample. The V gene is TRBV5-1, the J gene TRBJ2-1, with 8 positions matching TRBD1. Trimming cost V 1 base and J 1 base; bases outside gene matches: 1. Germline lookup yields CDR1 SGHRS and CDR2 YFSETQ. The CDR3 length is 15 residues. CDR3 coding DNA: TGCGCCAGCAGCTTGACAGGGGGATCCTACAATGAGCAGTTCTTC. It translates to CASSLTGGSYNEQFF.

This clone occurred a few times. The chain uses TRBV7-8 and TRBJ2-3, with D hard to call. The V and J ends lost 1 base and 3 bases respectively, with 14 bases between them. The germline CDR1 and CDR2 sequences are SGHVS and FQNEAQ. The CDR3 loop spans 16 amino acids. The CDR3 sequence is CASSLGSGWKTDTQYF. The CDR3 bases are TGTGCCAGCAGCTTAGGATCCGGGTGGAAGACAGATACGCAGTATTTT.

This sequence joins TRBV5-8 and TRBJ2-7; no definite D call. CDR3 length: 14 residues. Germline-derived CDR1 and CDR2 are SGHTS and YDEGEE. Trimming stripped 5 bases from V and 4 bases from J, with 16 bases between. The CDR3 DNA sequence: TGTGCCAGCAGTGAAGCAGTGGAGCAATACGAGCAGTACTTC. Its protein is CASSEAVEQYEQYF.

The gene calls are TRBV7-3 and TRBJ2-1; 13 nucleotides align to TRBD2. The CDR3 has 14 residues. In germline, CDR1 is SGHTA, CDR2 FQGTGA. The ends lost 3 bases at V and 8 bases at J; junction bases unmatched: 1. CDR3 nucleotide sequence: TGTGCCAGCAGCTTTGGACTAGCGGGGGATGAGCAGTTCTTC. It translates to CASSFGLAGDEQFF.

The gene calls are TRBV7-9 and TRBJ2-4; perhaps TRBD2 as D (6 bases). With 1 base removed from V and 3 bases from J, the gap between germline ends came to 13 bases. There are 16 residues in the CDR3. Germline V CDR1 and CDR2: SEHNR, FQNEAQ (reference sequence). CDR3 residues: CASSLGLALDKNIQYF. Written as DNA, the CDR3 is TGTGCCAGCAGCTTAGGGCTAGCGTTAGACAAAAACATTCAGTACTTC. Full variable domain (rest looked up from reference TRBV7-9 and TRBJ2-4): DTGVSQNPRHKITKRGQNVTFRCDPISEHNRLYWYRQTLGQGPEFLTYFQNEAQLEKSRLLSDRFSAERPKGSFSTLEIQRTEQGDSAMYLCASSLGLALDKNIQYFGAGTRLSVL.

The V and J genes are TRBV15 and TRBJ1-5; D is unclear. From germline, CDR1 is LNHNV and CDR2 YYDKDF (reference sequence). V lost 5 bases and J 7 bases, leaving 12 bases between the germline ends. The CDR3 length is 13 residues. The CDR3 here is CATSWGSEQPQHF. CDR3 coding DNA: TGTGCCACCAGCTGGGGTTCGGAACAGCCCCAGCATTTT. Variable domain in full (rest from reference TRBV15 and TRBJ1-5): DAMVIQNPRYQVTQFGKPVTLSCSQTLNHNVMYWYQQKSSQAPKLLFHYYDKDFNNEADTPDNFQSRRPNTSFCFLDIRSPGLGDTAMYLCATSWGSEQPQHFGDGTRLSIL.

This chain joins TRBV9 and TRBJ2-1; the D gene is possibly TRBD2 (5 bases). CDR1 SGDLS and CDR2 YYNGEE come from the germline V gene. This CDR3 has 16 amino acids. V dropped 0 bases and J dropped 0 bases, with 10 bases sitting between them. In DNA, the CDR3 is TGTGCCAGCAGCGTAGAGCGAGCGGCCTCCTACAATGAGCAGTTCTTC. Its translation is CASSVERAASYNEQFF.

The chain has TRBV19 and TRBJ2-3; D is unclear. Germline lookup yields CDR1 LNHDA and CDR2 SQIVND (reference sequence). Trimming took 1 base from V and 2 from J, leaving 7 bases between them. The CDR3 spans 14 residues. The CDR3 loop is CASSIALDTDTQYF. In DNA, the CDR3 is TGTGCCAGTAGTATAGCCCTAGACACAGATACGCAGTATTTT. The full variable domain, its missing parts supplied by reference TRBV19 and TRBJ2-3, is DGGITQSPKYLFRKEGQNVTLSCEQNLNHDAMYWYRQDPGQGLRLIYYSQIVNDFQKGDIAEGYSVSREKKESFPLTVTSAQKNPTAFYLCASSIALDTDTQYFGPGTRLTVL.

CDR3 in amino acids: CASSLRQGEDTQYF. Written as DNA, the CDR3 is TGCGCCAGCAGCCTCAGACAGGGCGAAGATACGCAGTATTTT. The chain couples TRBV5-1 to TRBJ2-3; 7 positions match TRBD1. The ends lost 4 bases at V and 5 bases at J; junction bases unmatched: 7. The length of the CDR3 is 14 residues. CDR1 and CDR2 from the germline V gene are SGHRS and YFSETQ.

The V gene is TRBV10-2, the J gene TRBJ2-7; 7 bases are a match to TRBD2. With 4 bases clipped from V and 3 bases from J, the junction kept 6 bases outside the gene matches. The CDR3 runs to 14 residues. The germline CDR1 and CDR2 sequences are WSHSY and SAAADI. For the CDR3, the DNA is TGCGCCAGCAGTGTTGAGCGGGGAGACTACGAGCAGTACTTC. Residues: CASSVERGDYEQYF.